Each of the 24 T cell receptor beta chains below was sequenced from the same sample in a study of response to subunit inactivated influenza vaccine. TCRdb re-called the RT-PCR reads with MiXCR, one entry per CDR3 protein. The sample has roughly 700,000 distinct CDR3 sequences; over 11% are singletons. The sample here was PBMCs from blood, taken around 14 days before vaccination. The receptors shown here come from a man aged 45 to 65 who received an inactivated influenza vaccine.

J is TRBJ1-2 and V is TRBV12-3 or TRBV12-4, with a tentative D call TRBD1 (5 bases). Trimming took off 4 bases at V and 7 bases at J, with 13 bases between the two ends. This CDR3 is 13 amino acids long. The CDR3 here is CASSSDTRGGYTF. The CDR3 DNA reads TGTGCCAGCAGTTCGGACACTCGGGGTGGCTACACCTTC.

This clonotype was observed at least ten times. The J gene is TRBJ2-1, the V gene TRBV5-1; D is undetermined. Trimming removed 7 bases at V and 1 base at J, with 9 bases between. This CDR3 contains 13 residues. Germline assignment: CDR1 SGHRS and CDR2 YFSETQ. The CDR3 is CASSTKSYNEQFF. The CDR3 DNA reads as TGCGCCAGCTCGACGAAGTCCTACAATGAGCAGTTCTTC.

In this sample, this clonotype turned up a few times. This chain uses TRBV7-9 with TRBJ2-7; 10 bases line up with TRBD1. V was clipped by 4 bases and J by 6 bases; unmatched bases: 9. Germline values: CDR1 SEHNR, CDR2 FQNEAQ (reference sequence). This CDR3 has 15 amino acids. The CDR3 loop reads CASSSSGTGAVEQYF. In DNA, the CDR3 is TGTGCCAGCAGCTCCAGTGGGACAGGGGCTGTCGAGCAGTACTTC.

The rearrangement links TRBV6-1 to TRBJ2-2; D is perhaps TRBD1 (6 bases). This CDR3 spans 15 amino acids. The V end lost 5 bases, the J end lost 3 bases, and 13 bases lay between the germline ends. Germline loops: CDR1 MNHNS, CDR2 SASEGT. The CDR3, as DNA: TGTGCCAGCAGTACCCGGGACATTGACACCGGGGAGCTGTTTTTT. It yields the protein CASSTRDIDTGELFF.

This clonotype was seen repeatedly, ten times or more. The gene calls are TRBV10-2 and TRBJ1-5; 7 nucleotides agree with TRBD1. The ends lost 2 bases at V and 3 bases at J; junction bases unmatched: 4. The germline V gene has CDR1 WSHSY and CDR2 SAAADI. This CDR3 has 15 residues. In DNA, the CDR3 is TGCGCCAGCAGTGAGGGGGACAGAGTCAATCAGCCCCAGCATTTT. This translates into CASSEGDRVNQPQHF.

The chain combines TRBV7-2 with TRBJ2-1; D ambiguous. In germline, CDR1 is SGHTA, CDR2 FQGNSA. V was shortened by 1 base and J by 9 bases, with 13 bases between the two germline ends. This CDR3 has 14 amino acids. CDR3 DNA sequence: TGTGCCAGCAGCTTAGGGGGTGGCCTGGGTGAGCAGTTCTTC. The encoded protein is CASSLGGGLGEQFF.

The sample holds a few counts of this clonotype. This chain connects TRBV7-9 to TRBJ2-5; the D gene is possibly TRBD1 (6 bases). The CDR3 has 17 residues. Trimming pared 2 bases from V and 0 bases from J, leaving 16 bases between. Germline values: CDR1 SEHNR, CDR2 FQNEAQ (reference sequence). The CDR3 spells CASSLSPRQAYQETQYF. The CDR3 nucleotides read TGTGCCAGCAGCTTATCCCCTCGACAGGCCTACCAAGAGACCCAGTACTTC.

The chain couples TRBV12-3 or TRBV12-4 to TRBJ2-7; D may be TRBD1 (6 bases). Trimming pared 3 bases from V and 5 bases from J, leaving 17 bases between. The CDR3 spans 15 residues. CDR3 nucleotides: TGTGCCAGCAGTTTGCACCCGACAGGCGTCAACGAGCAGTACTTC. It codes for CASSLHPTGVNEQYF.

This clonotype has a count of ten or more. The chain recombines TRBV12-3 or TRBV12-4 with TRBJ2-1; 8 nucleotides line up with TRBD2. V was clipped by 3 bases and J by 3 bases; unmatched bases: 7. The CDR3 is 16 amino acids. The CDR3 DNA is TGTGCCAGCAGTTTTAAGGCGGGAGGATACTACAATGAGCAGTTCTTC. Amino acids: CASSFKAGGYYNEQFF.

This clonotype showed up just a few times. The chain joins TRBV7-8 to TRBJ2-3, with 8 bases lining up with TRBD2. The germline V gene encodes CDR1 SGHVS and CDR2 FQNEAQ. V dropped 0 bases and J dropped 2; count of bases not matched to a gene: 10. The CDR3 consists of 18 residues. The CDR3 bases are TGTGCCAGCAGCTTAGCTCGGCTGTGGCGGGGGGCCACAGATACGCAGTATTTT. Translated: CASSLARLWRGATDTQYF. The complete variable domain, with remaining parts taken from reference TRBV7-8 and TRBJ2-3, reads GAGVSQSPRYKVAKRGQDVALRCDPISGHVSLFWYQQALGQGPEFLTYFQNEAQLDKSGLPSDRFFAERPEGSVSTLKIQRTQQEDSAVYLCASSLARLWRGATDTQYFGPGTRLTVL.

The rearrangement links TRBV18 to TRBJ2-7, with D perhaps TRBD1 (6 bases). CDR1 is KGHSH, CDR2 LQKENI, per germline. Trimming removed 3 bases from V and 2 bases from J, with 11 bases in between. The CDR3 consists of 14 residues. CDR3 sequence reads: CASSPSRQAYEQYF. As DNA, the CDR3 is TGTGCCAGCTCACCCTCACGACAGGCCTACGAGCAGTACTTC.

CDR3 protein: CASRSRQPTGELFF. The CDR3 DNA reads as TGTGCCAGCAGGTCCCGACAGCCCACCGGGGAGCTGTTTTTT. The V call is TRBV12-3 or TRBV12-4, the J call TRBJ2-2; D might be TRBD1 (5 bases). The CDR3 has 14 amino acids. With 6 bases removed from V and 4 bases from J, the gap between germline ends came to 12 bases.

The chain joins TRBV5-1 to TRBJ2-1, with D possibly matching TRBD1 (6 bases). CDR3 size: 15 residues. Per the germline V gene, CDR1 is SGHRS and CDR2 is YFSETQ. Trimming removed 4 bases from V and 2 bases from J, with 13 bases in between. CDR3 region: CASSKDSDTYNEQFF. CDR3 DNA: TGCGCCAGCAGCAAGGACAGTGATACCTACAATGAGCAGTTCTTC.

This clonotype was picked up a small number of times. The chain has TRBV20-1 and TRBJ2-7; D perhaps matches TRBD1 (6 bases). The CDR3 totals 12 residues. The V end lost 8 bases, the J end lost 2 bases, and 13 bases lay between the germline ends. Germline CDR1 is DFQATT and CDR2 is SNEGSKA (reference sequence). CDR3 sequence (DNA): TGCAGTACTACACAGGGCGCCTACGAGCAGTACTTC. This sequence encodes CSTTQGAYEQYF.

The chain couples TRBV3-1 to TRBJ1-3, with D possibly matching TRBD1 (5 bases). Germline CDR1 LGHDT, CDR2 YNNKEL (reference sequence). CDR3 length: 13 amino acids. Between the trimmed V and J ends, which lost 8 bases and 2 bases, there was a span of 10 bases. CDR3 sequence reads: CASRGPPGNTIYF. The CDR3 region has the DNA TGTGCCAGCCGGGGCCCCCCTGGAAACACCATATATTTT.

This clonotype was counted many times. V usage is TRBV7-3 and J usage is TRBJ2-1; D not certain. Germline values: CDR1 SGHTA, CDR2 FQGTGA. Trimming took off 5 bases at V and 4 bases at J, with 18 bases between the two ends. The CDR3 consists of 16 residues. This CDR3 reads CASSPTPGTRYNEQFF. DNA of the CDR3: TGTGCCAGCAGCCCAACTCCGGGCACACGGTACAATGAGCAGTTCTTC.

This clonotype was found a few times. V usage is TRBV6-2 or TRBV6-3 and J usage is TRBJ1-1, with D perhaps matching TRBD1 (5 bases). CDR1 is MNHEY, CDR2 SVGEGT, per germline. The CDR3 is 16 amino acids. V lost 2 bases and J 1 base, leaving 14 bases between the germline ends. CDR3 residues: CASSYTRGGTNTEAFF. The CDR3 bases are TGTGCCAGCAGTTACACCCGGGGAGGGACGAACACTGAAGCTTTCTTT.

This clonotype was recorded a few times. This chain joins TRBV6-1 and TRBJ2-7; the D gene could be TRBD1 or TRBD2 (6 bases each). The CDR3 sequence is 14 residues long. Trimming removed 8 bases from V and 5 bases from J, with 19 bases in between. The germline V gene has CDR1 MNHNS and CDR2 SASEGT. The CDR3 sequence: CASRGKQGVNEQYF. In DNA, the CDR3 is TGTGCCAGCCGCGGGAAACAGGGCGTCAACGAGCAGTACTTC.

This clonotype was observed once. The V call is TRBV4-3, the J call TRBJ2-3, with 8 positions matching TRBD1. Germline V gene lookup returns CDR1 LGHNA and CDR2 YSLEER. J lost 2 bases, V lost 5 bases, and 9 bases had no gene match. This CDR3 is 16 amino acids long. The CDR3 DNA is TGCGCCAGCAGCTATTCCGGGACAGGTCTCACAGATACGCAGTATTTT. Translating it yields CASSYSGTGLTDTQYF.

This clonotype was counted between two and nine times. The chain combines TRBV5-6 with TRBJ2-2; no clear D. Trimming took 1 base from V and 8 from J, leaving 15 bases between them. The CDR3 contains 15 residues. Germline loops: CDR1 SGHDT, CDR2 YYEEEE. CDR3 in DNA: TGTGCCAGCAGCTTGACTTATTTAGCAACGGGGGAGCTGTTTTTT. Amino acids: CASSLTYLATGELFF.

The chain carries TRBV5-6 and TRBJ2-4; 9 bases match TRBD2. The V segment lost 3 bases and the J segment 4 bases; nucleotides outside the gene matches: 5. Per germline, CDR1 SGHDT and CDR2 YYEEEE. There are 15 residues in the CDR3. The CDR3 DNA reads as TGTGCCAGCAGCTCGAGCGGGGGGCCGAAAAACATTCAGTACTTC. This sequence encodes CASSSSGGPKNIQYF.

V usage is TRBV5-5 and J usage is TRBJ2-2; no reliable D call. V lost 2 bases and J lost 0, with 8 bases in between. CDR3 length: 15 residues. Germline loops: CDR1 SGHKS, CDR2 YYEKEE (reference sequence). In DNA form, the CDR3 reads TGTGCCAGCAGCTTTGGGGTTCCGAACACCGGGGAGCTGTTTTTT. It codes for CASSFGVPNTGELFF.

This clonotype turned up a few times. The genes are TRBV4-2 and TRBJ2-3; possibly TRBD2 for D (7 bases). V lost 0 bases and J 2 bases, leaving 21 bases between the germline ends. The CDR3 is made up of 19 amino acids. Per germline, CDR1 LGHNA and CDR2 YNFKEQ. Here the CDR3 reads CASSQDGRRTDASTDTQYF. The CDR3 bases are TGTGCCAGCAGCCAAGACGGGAGGAGGACAGATGCATCCACAGATACGCAGTATTTT.

This clonotype was observed a handful of times. The rearrangement joins TRBV20-1 to TRBJ1-5, with D maybe TRBD1 (6 bases). Germline assignment: CDR1 DFQATT and CDR2 SNEGSKA (reference sequence). The CDR3 loop spans 17 amino acids. V was shortened by 4 bases and J by 6 bases, with 25 bases between the two germline ends. CDR3 DNA sequence: TGCAGTGCTATTGAATTTCGGCTCCAGGGGCGGTTTCAGCCCCAGCATTTT. Protein: CSAIEFRLQGRFQPQHF.